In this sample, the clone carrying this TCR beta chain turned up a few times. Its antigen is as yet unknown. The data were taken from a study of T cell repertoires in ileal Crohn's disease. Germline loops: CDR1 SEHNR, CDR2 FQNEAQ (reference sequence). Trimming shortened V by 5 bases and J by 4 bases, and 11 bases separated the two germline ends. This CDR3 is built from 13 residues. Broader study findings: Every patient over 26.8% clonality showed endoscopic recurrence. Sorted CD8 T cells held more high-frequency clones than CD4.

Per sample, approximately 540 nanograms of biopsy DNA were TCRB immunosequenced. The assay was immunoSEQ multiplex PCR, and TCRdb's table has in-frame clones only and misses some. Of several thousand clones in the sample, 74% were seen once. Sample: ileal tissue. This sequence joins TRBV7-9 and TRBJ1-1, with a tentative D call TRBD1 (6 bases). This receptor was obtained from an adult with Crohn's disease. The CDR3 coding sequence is TGTGCCAGCAGCAAGGGGGAGGGCACTGAAGCTTTCTTT. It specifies CASSKGEGTEAFF.